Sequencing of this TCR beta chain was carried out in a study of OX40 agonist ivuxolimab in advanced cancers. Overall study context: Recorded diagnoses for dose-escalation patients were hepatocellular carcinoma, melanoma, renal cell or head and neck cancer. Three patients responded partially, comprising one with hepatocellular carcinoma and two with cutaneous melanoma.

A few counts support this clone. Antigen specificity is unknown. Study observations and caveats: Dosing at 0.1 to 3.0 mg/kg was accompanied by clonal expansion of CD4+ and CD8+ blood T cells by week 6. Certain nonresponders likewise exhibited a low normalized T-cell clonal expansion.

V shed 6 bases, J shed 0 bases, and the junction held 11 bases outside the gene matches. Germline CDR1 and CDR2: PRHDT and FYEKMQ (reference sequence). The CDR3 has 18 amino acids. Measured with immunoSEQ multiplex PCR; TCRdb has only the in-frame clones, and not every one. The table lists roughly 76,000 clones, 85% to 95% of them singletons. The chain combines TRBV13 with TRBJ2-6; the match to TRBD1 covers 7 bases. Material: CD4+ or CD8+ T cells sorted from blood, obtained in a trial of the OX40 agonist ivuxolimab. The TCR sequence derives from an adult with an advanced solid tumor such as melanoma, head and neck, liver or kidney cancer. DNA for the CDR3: TGTGCCAGCAGTCCGTCGGGGACAGAGAGCTCTGGGGCCAACGTCCTGACTTTC. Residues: CASSPSGTESSGANVLTF.